The rows below give T cell receptor beta chains drawn from one sample of a study of blood T cell repertoires in COVID-19. Some clones are missing from TCRdb's copy, which holds only in-frame ones; the method was immunoSEQ multiplex PCR. The profile shows 150,000 to 200,000 clones, about 86% of them singletons. The specimen sequenced was peripheral blood. Receptors were obtained from a man between 18 and 35 years old with acute or convalescent COVID-19. The CDR3 runs from the conserved cysteine through the conserved F or W. Fields, in order: V gene, D gene, J gene, clone size, CDR3 protein, CDR3 DNA. A D gene is named only where the DNA matches it firmly. Rows give clone size only sometimes, using once, few, many, or a class for an expanded clone.

V: TRBV6-1
D: .
J: TRBJ1-2
size: .
CDR3: CASSEEDYYNYGYTF
DNA: TGTGCCAGCAGTGAAGAGGATTACTACAACTATGGCTACACCTTC

V: TRBV5-1
D: TRBD2
J: TRBJ2-2
size: .
CDR3: CASSTGLAGDGTGELFF
DNA: TGCGCCAGCAGCACGGGACTAGCGGGGGATGGCACCGGGGAGCTGTTTTTT

V: TRBV5-5
D: TRBD1
J: TRBJ2-6
size: .
CDR3: CASSGDSVYLSGANVLTF
DNA: TGTGCCAGCAGCGGGGACAGCGTATATCTCTCTGGGGCCAACGTCCTGACTTTC

V: TRBV10-3
D: .
J: TRBJ1-1
size: few
CDR3: CAISEEYRNTEAFF
DNA: TGTGCCATCAGTGAGGAATACAGGAACACTGAAGCTTTCTTT

V: TRBV5-1
D: .
J: TRBJ2-3
size: .
CDR3: CASRFGHEDTQYF
DNA: TGCGCCAGCAGGTTTGGCCATGAAGATACGCAGTATTTT

V: TRBV19
D: TRBD2
J: TRBJ2-2
size: .
CDR3: CASSIGLAGDGELFF
DNA: TGTGCCAGTAGTATTGGACTAGCGGGGGACGGGGAGCTGTTTTTT

V: TRBV3-1/TRBV3-2
D: .
J: TRBJ2-5
size: once
CDR3: CASSQDLGDQETQYF
DNA: TGTGCCAGCAGCCAAGATTTAGGGGACCAAGAGACCCAGTACTTC

V: TRBV4-1
D: TRBD2
J: TRBJ2-3
size: once
CDR3: CASSQDRGGADTQYF
DNA: TGCGCCAGCAGCCAAGATCGCGGGGGGGCAGATACGCAGTATTTT

V: TRBV9
D: TRBD2
J: TRBJ2-3
size: .
CDR3: CASSVGTSGGAPTDTQYF
DNA: TGTGCCAGCAGCGTAGGGACTAGCGGGGGGGCTCCCACAGATACGCAGTATTTT

V: TRBV3-1/TRBV3-2
D: .
J: TRBJ1-1
size: .
CDR3: CASSQSTGDEAFF
DNA: TGTGCCAGCAGCCAAAGCACAGGAGATGAAGCTTTCTTT

V: TRBV19
D: .
J: TRBJ2-1
size: .
CDR3: CASGQFNEQFF
DNA: TGTGCCAGCGGACAGTTCAATGAGCAGTTCTTC

V: TRBV6-5
D: .
J: TRBJ1-6
size: .
CDR3: CASHLTGNSPLHF
DNA: TGTGCCAGCCACCTTACAGGGAATTCACCCCTCCACTTT

V: TRBV11-2
D: TRBD1
J: TRBJ1-6
size: .
CDR3: CASSWTGNSYNSPLHF
DNA: TGTGCCAGCAGCTGGACAGGGAATTCCTATAATTCACCCCTCCACTTT

V: TRBV7-7
D: TRBD1
J: TRBJ2-2
size: .
CDR3: CASSITTGASGELFF
DNA: TGTGCCAGCAGCATAACCACAGGGGCCTCCGGGGAGCTGTTTTTT

V: TRBV20-1
D: TRBD2
J: TRBJ2-3
size: once
CDR3: CSASPASGGSDTQYF
DNA: TGCAGTGCTAGTCCGGCTAGCGGGGGTTCAGATACGCAGTATTTT